This TCR beta chain derives from a study of spatial heterogeneity in lung cancer. Single TCR cDNA molecules each had their own unique molecular identifier. One entry per CDR3 protein results from TCRdb running MiXCR on the 5' RACE reads. The sample shows about 13,000 distinct CDR3 sequences, over 5% of them seen only once. V dropped 4 bases and J dropped 2; count of bases not matched to a gene: 6. Germline CDR1 is LNHNV and CDR2 is YYDKDF (reference sequence). There are 16 residues in the CDR3. The sample's time point: sample taken at primary tumor resection. Without sorting, whole RNA was sequenced from tumor, nontumor lung or frozen PBMC. In its sample, this clonotype was seen many times. This beta chain lies outside the target of a library built for alpha chains; its clone size means little.

The chain couples TRBV15 to TRBJ2-3; 10 nucleotides line up with TRBD1. The source is a human donor with early-stage non-small cell lung cancer. The sequences come from lung tumor tissue, collected at surgery. CDR3 sequence: CATSTTTGGFTDTQYF. The CDR3 DNA follows: TGTGCCACCAGCACAACGACAGGGGGCTTCACAGATACGCAGTATTTT. The whole variable domain, remainder taken from reference TRBV15 and TRBJ2-3, is DAMVIQNPRYQVTQFGKPVTLSCSQTLNHNVMYWYQQKSSQAPKLLFHYYDKDFNNEADTPDNFQSRRPNTSFCFLDIRSPGLGDTAMYLCATSTTTGGFTDTQYFGPGTRLTVL.